This TCR beta chain was found in a study of TIL therapy for anti-PD-1-resistant metastatic lung cancer. The CDR3 sequence is 16 residues long. Per the germline V gene, CDR1 is MNHEY and CDR2 is SVGEGT. Trimming took 6 bases from V and 2 from J; bases not matched to a gene: 6. The libraries were made with immunoSEQ v3. Each library reached roughly 2 million read pairs, or 5-6 million at deep level. Libraries were prepared by immunoSEQ multiplex PCR; TCRdb keeps only in-frame clonotypes and omits some of them. The table includes roughly 58,000 clones, 75% to 85% detected once. The sample's time point: pre-treatment sample, taken before nivolumab and TIL therapy.

Specimen: blood, collected at baseline. The receptor was derived from a person aged 30 to 80 with non-small cell lung cancer. This rearrangement joins TRBV6-2 or TRBV6-3 to TRBJ2-5; 13 bases agree with TRBD2. The CDR3 DNA reads as TGTGCCAGCAGCAGACTAGCGGGGGGCTTACAAGAGACCCAGTACTTC. Translated, it gives CASSRLAGGLQETQYF.